The clone carrying this TCR beta chain was seen many times. The sample is drawn from a study of regulatory T cells in long-lasting Graves disease. Time point specified: newly diagnosed GD, antithyroid drugs for less than 3 months. PBMC RNA was the source of the TCR library. Per germline, CDR1 SGHVS and CDR2 FQNEAQ. Trimming stripped 1 base from V and 8 bases from J, with 8 bases between. The CDR3 runs to 13 residues. Building the TCR beta libraries relied on iRepertoire HTBI primers, and CDR3 regions underwent Arm-PCR. TCRdb re-analysed the multiplex PCR reads in MiXCR, keeping a single row per CDR3 protein. This sample yields a few hundred thousand distinct CDR3 sequences, of which approximately 12% are seen a single time; under 10% belongs to the top ten. These data were also filed under a second study, of T cells in Graves' hyperthyroidism and ophthalmopathy. From that report: A first-round RT-PCR of the TCR CDR3 used the HTBI primer set.

The specimen comprised peripheral blood mononuclear cells (PBMCs), sampled at new diagnosis, from a patient treated with antithyroid drugs. The origin of this receptor is a man aged 25-40 years with Graves disease. The chain has TRBV7-8 and TRBJ2-2, with D hard to call. The CDR3 DNA sequence: TGTGCCAGCAGCTTAGAGGTTTCGGGGGAGCTGTTTTTT. Its protein is CASSLEVSGELFF. Drawing the rest from reference TRBV7-8 and TRBJ2-2, the complete variable domain is GAGVSQSPRYKVAKRGQDVALRCDPISGHVSLFWYQQALGQGPEFLTYFQNEAQLDKSGLPSDRFFAERPEGSVSTLKIQRTQQEDSAVYLCASSLEVSGELFFGEGSRLTVL.